Presented here are 18 T cell receptor beta chains from one specimen sequenced in a study of shared clonotypes between healthy human individuals (dated by TCRdb to the early 2020s). Library preparation used the immunoSEQ multiplex PCR assay. TCRdb holds this immuneACCESS table with in-frame rearrangements only. Some clones are missing; in checked studies, unresolved V genes explain under half, and the rest has no known cause. This sample lists about 1.4 million clones; over 95% were detected once. The ten biggest clones cover about 1% of the sample. Sequences were obtained from naive CD4+ T cells sorted from blood. The sample's cell subset or site label is to be understood as: CD45RA+ positively selected. These receptors were obtained from a man between 25 and 39 years old in good health.

The chain joins TRBV15 to TRBJ2-3; TRBD1 matches 7 bases. The length of the CDR3 is 15 residues. Germline V CDR1 and CDR2: LNHNV, YYDKDF (reference sequence). J gave up 1 base and V 0 bases, and 1 base lay outside the gene matches. DNA for the CDR3: TGTGCCACCAGCAGAGAAGGGGGCCGCACAGATACGCAGTATTTT. This sequence encodes CATSREGGRTDTQYF. Full variable domain (outside the CDR3, taken from reference TRBV15 and TRBJ2-3): DAMVIQNPRYQVTQFGKPVTLSCSQTLNHNVMYWYQQKSSQAPKLLFHYYDKDFNNEADTPDNFQSRRPNTSFCFLDIRSPGLGDTAMYLCATSREGGRTDTQYFGPGTRLTVL.

This chain connects TRBV28 to TRBJ1-1; no definite D call. Germline V lookup: CDR1 MDHEN, CDR2 SYDVKM. The V and J ends lost 5 bases and 4 bases respectively, with 11 bases between them. The CDR3 loop spans 13 amino acids. CDR3 nucleotide sequence: TGTGCCAGCAGTCTGGAGGTGGTCACTGAAGCTTTCTTT. Amino acid sequence: CASSLEVVTEAFF.

V is TRBV28 and J is TRBJ2-5; D remains ambiguous. Germline lookup yields CDR1 MDHEN and CDR2 SYDVKM. The CDR3 totals 13 residues. V shed 6 bases and J shed 4 bases, with 12 bases lying between them. The CDR3 spells CASRGSVLETQYF. The CDR3 DNA reads TGTGCCAGCAGGGGCAGTGTCTTAGAGACCCAGTACTTC.

The chain carries TRBV7-2 and TRBJ2-7, with D possibly being TRBD2 (5 bases). CDR1 and CDR2 (germline): SGHTA, FQGNSA. CDR3 length: 15 residues. Trimming took 3 bases from V and 1 from J, leaving 13 bases between them. The CDR3 region has the DNA TGTGCCAGCAGCTTCGGGGTAGGGCTTTCCTACGAGCAGTACTTC. It yields the protein CASSFGVGLSYEQYF. The variable domain in full, with the rest retrieved from reference TRBV7-2 and TRBJ2-7, is GAGVSQSPSNKVTEKGKDVELRCDPISGHTALYWYRQSLGQGLEFLIYFQGNSAPDKSGLPSDRFSAERTGGSVSTLTIQRTQQEDSAVYLCASSFGVGLSYEQYFGPGTRLTVT.

The J gene is TRBJ2-5, the V gene TRBV11-2; TRBD2 agrees at 7 bases. V was pared by 5 bases and J by 4 bases, with 7 bases of the junction left unmatched. The CDR3 consists of 14 residues. Germline assignment: CDR1 SGHAT and CDR2 FQNNGV. The CDR3 nucleotides read TGTGCCAGCAGCCCCCCTGGCGGGAGAGAGACCCAGTACTTC. Encoded protein: CASSPPGGRETQYF.

The genes are TRBV20-1 and TRBJ2-1; D is uncertain. The V end was cut by 2 bases, the J end by 10 bases, with 9 bases between. Germline lookup yields CDR1 DFQATT and CDR2 SNEGSKA (reference sequence). CDR3 length: 11 amino acids. In nucleotides, the CDR3 is TGCAGTGCTAGACGCCCCCCCGAGCAGTTCTTC. It is translated as CSARRPPEQFF.

The chain joins TRBV5-5 to TRBJ2-7; possible D gene TRBD2, 6 bases. CDR3 length: 15 amino acids. Trimming removed 0 bases at V and 3 bases at J, with 13 bases between. Germline V gene lookup returns CDR1 SGHKS and CDR2 YYEKEE (reference sequence). This chain's CDR3 is CASSLAGVPDYEQYF. CDR3 DNA: TGTGCCAGCAGCTTGGCGGGGGTGCCGGACTACGAGCAGTACTTC.

With regard to this clone: Other nucleotide sequences in the sample specify the same CDR3. V and J are TRBV18 and TRBJ2-1, with D possibly matching TRBD1 (5 bases). Germline V gene sequence: CDR1 KGHSH, CDR2 LQKENI. This CDR3 is 15 amino acids long. Trimming stripped 1 base from V and 4 bases from J, with 11 bases between. This CDR3 reads CASSPRAGSYNEQFF. The CDR3 DNA reads as TGTGCCAGCTCACCACGGGCAGGGTCATACAATGAGCAGTTCTTC.

This chain joins TRBV12-5 and TRBJ1-2; D is unresolved. CDR1 and CDR2 (germline): LGHNT, FRNRAP. V was pared by 0 bases and J by 6 bases, with 17 bases between. There are 16 residues in the CDR3. CDR3 coding DNA: TGTGCTAGTGGTTTGGTAGATGGGCAGGCCAAGGATGGCTACACCTTC. It codes for CASGLVDGQAKDGYTF.

The rearrangement links TRBV5-1 to TRBJ1-2; 8 bases fit TRBD1. The CDR3 is 19 residues long. Germline-derived CDR1 and CDR2 are SGHRS and YFSETQ. Losses at the gene ends were 3 bases for V and 4 bases for J; bases not matched to a gene: 20. The CDR3 loop is CASSWTTGQGLLGTYGYTF. The CDR3 region has the DNA TGCGCCAGCAGCTGGACTACCGGACAGGGTCTTTTAGGGACCTATGGCTACACCTTC.

The chain couples TRBV14 to TRBJ1-1; D unclear. This CDR3 spans 12 amino acids. The germline CDR1 and CDR2 sequences are SGHDN and FVKESK. V was clipped by 6 bases and J by 1 base, with 6 bases between them. The CDR3 coding sequence is TGTGCCAGCAGTCGATGGAACACTGAAGCTTTCTTT. The encoded protein is CASSRWNTEAFF.

This sequence joins TRBV5-1 and TRBJ1-1, with D possibly being TRBD1 (6 bases). The CDR3 consists of 15 residues. V gave up 0 bases and J gave up 6 bases, with 15 bases separating them. Per germline, CDR1 SGHRS and CDR2 YFSETQ. CDR3 sequence (DNA): TGCGCCAGCAGCTTGGCGATCGGGGGCGTATCTGAAGCTTTCTTT. Amino acid sequence: CASSLAIGGVSEAFF.

About this clone itself: Other DNA sequences from this sample encode an identical CDR3 as well. The genes are TRBV18 and TRBJ1-1; D unresolved. Germline CDR1 is KGHSH and CDR2 is LQKENI. V lost 4 bases and J lost 1, with 4 bases in between. The CDR3 is made up of 12 amino acids. CDR3 nucleotides: TGTGCCAGCTCACGCCCGAACACTGAAGCTTTCTTT. This translates into CASSRPNTEAFF. Based on the CDR3 plus reference TRBV18 and TRBJ1-1, the full variable domain is NAGVMQNPRHLVRRRGQEARLRCSPMKGHSHVYWYRQLPEEGLKFMVYLQKENIIDESGMPKERFSAEFPKEGPSILRIQQVVRGDSAAYFCASSRPNTEAFFGQGTRLTVV.

The chain recombines TRBV4-2 with TRBJ2-2, with 9 bases lining up with TRBD1. CDR1 is LGHNA and CDR2 is YNFKEQ in the germline V gene. V lost 0 bases, J lost 7 bases, and 9 bases stayed unmatched. This CDR3 contains 17 residues. CDR3 sequence: CASSQDPGQGFNGELFF. In DNA form, the CDR3 reads TGTGCCAGCAGCCAAGACCCAGGACAGGGGTTTAACGGGGAGCTGTTTTTT.

For this clone: In the same sample, other DNA sequences code for this CDR3. The chain employs TRBV25-1 and TRBJ2-3; D unresolved. The germline V and J ends were trimmed by 1 base and 2 bases, with 1 base remaining between them. Germline-derived CDR1 and CDR2 are MGHDK and SYGVNS. The CDR3 is 12 residues long. In DNA form, the CDR3 reads TGTGCCAGCAGTGAATCCACAGATACGCAGTATTTT. Translated: CASSESTDTQYF.

This rearrangement joins TRBV6-1 to TRBJ2-5; D not certain. V lost 2 bases and J 5 bases, leaving 15 bases between the germline ends. The CDR3 sequence is 15 residues long. Looked up from germline, CDR1 is MNHNS and CDR2 is SASEGT. The CDR3 spells CASSETRALTETQYF. The DNA of the CDR3 is TGTGCCAGCAGTGAAACTCGGGCACTGACGGAGACCCAGTACTTC.

This chain uses TRBV6-6 with TRBJ1-5, with D perhaps matching TRBD1 (6 bases). The CDR3 runs 14 residues. Germline values: CDR1 MNHNY, CDR2 SVGAGI (reference sequence). V gave up 4 bases and J gave up 6 bases, with 13 bases separating them. The CDR3 spells CASSSTGMIQPQHF. The DNA for the CDR3 is TGTGCCAGCAGTTCAACAGGGATGATTCAGCCCCAGCATTTT.

This chain connects TRBV4-1 to TRBJ1-5; the D gene is possibly TRBD1 (6 bases). The germline gives CDR1 MGHRA, CDR2 YSYEKL. The CDR3 sequence is 18 residues long. V lost 1 base to trimming and J lost 0 bases, with 16 bases between them. DNA for the CDR3: TGCGCCAGCAGCCAAGTTGCCCCCCCAGGGGTTAGCAATCAGCCCCAGCATTTT. This encodes CASSQVAPPGVSNQPQHF.